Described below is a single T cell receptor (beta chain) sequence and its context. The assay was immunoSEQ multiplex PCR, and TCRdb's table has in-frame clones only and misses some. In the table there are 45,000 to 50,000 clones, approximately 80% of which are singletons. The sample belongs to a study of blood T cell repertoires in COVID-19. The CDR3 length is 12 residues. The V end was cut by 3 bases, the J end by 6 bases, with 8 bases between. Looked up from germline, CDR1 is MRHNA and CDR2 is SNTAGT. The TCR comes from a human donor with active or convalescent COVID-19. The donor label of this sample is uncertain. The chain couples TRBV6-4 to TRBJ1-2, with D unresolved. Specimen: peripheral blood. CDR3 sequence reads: CASSETGNGYTF. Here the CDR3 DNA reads TGTGCCAGCAGTGAAACGGGGAATGGCTACACCTTC.